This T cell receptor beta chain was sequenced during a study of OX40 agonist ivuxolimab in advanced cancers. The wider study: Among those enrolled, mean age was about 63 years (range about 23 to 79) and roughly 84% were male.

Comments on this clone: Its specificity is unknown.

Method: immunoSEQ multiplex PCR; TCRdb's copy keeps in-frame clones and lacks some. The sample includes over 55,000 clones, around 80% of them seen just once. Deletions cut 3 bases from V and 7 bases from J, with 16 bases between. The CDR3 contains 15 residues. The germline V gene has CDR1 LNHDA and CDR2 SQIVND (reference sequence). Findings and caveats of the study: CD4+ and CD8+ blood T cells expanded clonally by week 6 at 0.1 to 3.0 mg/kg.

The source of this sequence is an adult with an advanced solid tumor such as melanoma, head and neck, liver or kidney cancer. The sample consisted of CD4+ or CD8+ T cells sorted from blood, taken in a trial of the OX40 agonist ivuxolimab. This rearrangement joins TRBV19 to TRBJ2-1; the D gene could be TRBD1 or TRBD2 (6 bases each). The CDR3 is CASSISGAGKNEQFF. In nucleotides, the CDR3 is TGTGCCAGTAGTATTTCGGGGGCGGGAAAAAATGAGCAGTTCTTC.